Following are 18 T cell receptor beta chains from one sample sequenced in a study of OX40 agonist ivuxolimab in advanced cancers. The data were produced by immunoSEQ multiplex PCR, yet TCRdb's version contains in-frame clones alone and is incomplete. The sample has about 62,000 clones; nearly 95% are singletons. The source material was CD4+ or CD8+ T cells sorted from blood, sampled in a trial of the OX40 agonist ivuxolimab. The origin of the receptors is an adult with an advanced solid tumor such as melanoma, head and neck, liver or kidney cancer.

This chain uses TRBV11-2 with TRBJ1-2; TRBD1 agrees at 10 bases. This CDR3 comprises 12 residues. The germline CDR1 and CDR2 sequences are SGHAT and FQNNGV. The V segment lost 5 bases and the J segment 13 bases; nucleotides outside the gene matches: 7. CDR3 in amino acids: CASSLIGTGATF. CDR3 nucleotide sequence: TGTGCCAGCAGCCTAATTGGGACAGGGGCCACCTTC. Full variable domain (rest looked up from reference TRBV11-2 and TRBJ1-2): EAGVAQSPRYKIIEKRQSVAFWCNPISGHATLYWYQQILGQGPKLLIQFQNNGVVDDSQLPKDRFSAERLKGVDSTLKIQPAKLEDSAVYLCASSLIGTGATFGSGTRLTVV.

The V gene is TRBV27, the J gene TRBJ2-1; D ambiguous. The V gene lost 5 bases and the J gene lost 6 bases, with 5 bases spanning the gap. The length of the CDR3 is 11 residues. Germline assignment: CDR1 MNHEY and CDR2 SMNVEV (reference sequence). The CDR3 reads CASSTGNEQFF. CDR3 sequence (DNA): TGTGCCAGCAGTACCGGCAATGAGCAGTTCTTC.

A few counts support this clone. The gene calls are TRBV7-9 and TRBJ1-5; unclear D gene. The CDR3 is 12 residues long. Between the trimmed V and J ends, which lost 2 bases and 3 bases, there was a span of 2 bases. Per germline, CDR1 SEHNR and CDR2 FQNEAQ (reference sequence). Here the CDR3 DNA reads TGTGCCAGCAGCTTATACAATCAGCCCCAGCATTTT. This encodes CASSLYNQPQHF.

In its sample, this clone was seen once. The DNA for the CDR3 is TGTGCCAGCAGCTCCAGGACAGGGGATTTCGAGACGAACACTGAAGCTTTCTTT. This gives the protein CASSSRTGDFETNTEAFF. This chain joins TRBV9 and TRBJ1-1, with TRBD1 matching 9 bases. Germline-derived CDR1 and CDR2 are SGDLS and YYNGEE. Unmatched junction bases numbered 14, after V lost 4 bases and J lost 1 base. This CDR3 has 18 residues.

The rearrangement uses TRBV23-1 and TRBJ2-1, with 11 positions matching TRBD1. TRBV23-1 is an open reading frame, and its role is uncertain. The CDR3 covers 12 residues. The V and J ends lost 8 bases and 6 bases, in that order; junction bases with no gene match: 0. CDR3 DNA sequence: TGCGCCAGCGGGACAGGGGGCAATGAGCAGTTCTTC. Its translation is CASGTGGNEQFF.

The chain links TRBV6-6 to TRBJ2-7; maybe TRBD1 (5 bases). The CDR3 length is 16 residues. Germline V gives CDR1 MNHNY, CDR2 SVGAGI (reference sequence). Trimming left V 7 bases short and J 2 bases short, with 21 bases between. CDR3 bases: TGTGCCAGCATCGAGAACCCCCACGACAGACCCTACGAGCAGTACTTC. Protein sequence: CASIENPHDRPYEQYF.

The chain is built from TRBV11-2 and TRBJ2-3, with D hard to call. This CDR3 region has 12 residues. CDR1 and CDR2 from the germline V gene are SGHAT and FQNNGV. V gave up 4 bases and J gave up 6 bases, with 8 bases separating them. Written as DNA, the CDR3 is TGTGCCAGCAGCTGGATCGCGGATACGCAGTATTTT. Protein sequence: CASSWIADTQYF.

V is TRBV9 and J is TRBJ1-3; a weak D match, TRBD1 (5 bases). CDR3 length: 15 residues. Trimming cost V 1 base and J 0 bases, with 8 bases left between them. Germline CDR1 is SGDLS and CDR2 is YYNGEE. The CDR3 DNA reads TGTGCCAGCAGCGTACAGGGAGCCTCTGGAAACACCATATATTTT. This encodes CASSVQGASGNTIYF.

This rearrangement joins TRBV10-3 to TRBJ1-2; tentatively, D is TRBD1 (5 bases). Trimming removed 10 bases from V and 13 bases from J, with 22 bases in between. The CDR3 has 12 amino acids. Germline V gene lookup returns CDR1 ENHRY and CDR2 SYGVKD. The CDR3 sequence: CATSGTELSGTF. In DNA form, the CDR3 reads TGTGCCACATCAGGGACCGAGCTATCTGGCACCTTC.

The V call is TRBV7-9, the J call TRBJ2-1; TRBD1 agrees at 9 bases. From germline, CDR1 is SEHNR and CDR2 FQNEAQ (reference sequence). V lost 4 bases, J lost 5 bases, and 6 bases stayed unmatched. CDR3 size: 15 residues. The CDR3 here is CASSSSGQGNNEQFF. CDR3 nucleotide sequence: TGTGCCAGCAGCTCGTCGGGACAGGGCAACAATGAGCAGTTCTTC.

The chain couples TRBV4-1 to TRBJ1-2; 9 bases align to TRBD1. CDR3 length equals 17 residues. V shed 3 bases, J shed 3 bases, and the junction held 11 bases outside the gene matches. Germline values: CDR1 MGHRA, CDR2 YSYEKL. As DNA, the CDR3 is TGCGCCAGCAGCCACCTAAACACACAGGGGGCCGACTATGGCTACACCTTC. Residues: CASSHLNTQGADYGYTF.

The J gene is TRBJ2-3, the V gene TRBV5-6; D is possibly TRBD1 or TRBD2 (5 bases each). The CDR3 sequence is 14 residues long. In germline, CDR1 is SGHDT, CDR2 YYEEEE. Trimming took 2 bases from V and 3 from J, leaving 10 bases between them. CDR3 nucleotides: TGTGCCAGCAGCTTCGGGACGGCTACAGATACGCAGTATTTT. Amino acids: CASSFGTATDTQYF.

The table lists this clone with a count of one. The chain couples TRBV2 to TRBJ2-7, with D maybe TRBD1 (6 bases). The germline V gene has CDR1 SNHLY and CDR2 FYNNEI. The V end lost 3 bases, the J end lost 2 bases, and 11 bases lay between the germline ends. The CDR3 extends over 14 amino acids. CDR3 sequence (DNA): TGTGCCAGCAGTGAGTGGGGGCTTACCTACGAGCAGTACTTC. It yields the protein CASSEWGLTYEQYF.

This chain uses TRBV7-9 with TRBJ2-1, with 7 bases identical to TRBD1. Germline CDR1 and CDR2: SEHNR and FQNEAQ (reference sequence). There are 11 residues in the CDR3. V lost 11 bases and J lost 8; bases outside the gene matches: 6. The CDR3 DNA follows: TGTGCCGTCCGACAGGGCTATGAGCAGTTCTTC. Amino acids: CAVRQGYEQFF. Full variable domain (outside the CDR3, taken from reference TRBV7-9 and TRBJ2-1): DTGVSQNPRHKITKRGQNVTFRCDPISEHNRLYWYRQTLGQGPEFLTYFQNEAQLEKSRLLSDRFSAERPKGSFSTLEIQRTEQGDSAMYLCAVRQGYEQFFGPGTRLTVL.

The rearrangement links TRBV4-1 to TRBJ2-1; D may be TRBD2 (6 bases). The germline CDR1 and CDR2 sequences are MGHRA and YSYEKL. This CDR3 has 14 residues. Trimming stripped 3 bases from V and 8 bases from J, with 14 bases between. In DNA, the CDR3 is TGCGCCAGCAGCCAGGAGGGCCCAACCTATGAGCAGTTCTTC. Amino acid sequence: CASSQEGPTYEQFF.

This chain links TRBV10-3 with TRBJ2-7, with 7 bases lining up with TRBD1. CDR1 and CDR2 from the germline V gene are ENHRY and SYGVKD. Trimming removed 7 bases from V and 1 base from J; junction bases left unmatched: 13. The CDR3 runs 16 residues. The CDR3 bases are TGTGCCATCACCGCTGCCGGAGAGACAGGGTCCTACGAGCAGTACTTC. It specifies CAITAAGETGSYEQYF.

CDR3 nucleotide sequence: TGTGCCAGCAGCGGACAGAGTAACTATGGCTACACCTTC. Amino acid sequence: CASSGQSNYGYTF. The V gene is TRBV7-9, the J gene TRBJ1-2, with a possible D match to TRBD1 (6 bases). The V gene's germline CDR1 is SEHNR and CDR2 FQNEAQ (reference sequence). This CDR3 is 13 amino acids long. The V end was cut by 5 bases, the J end by 1 base, with 8 bases between. The full variable domain, its missing parts supplied by reference TRBV7-9 and TRBJ1-2, is DTGVSQNPRHKITKRGQNVTFRCDPISEHNRLYWYRQTLGQGPEFLTYFQNEAQLEKSRLLSDRFSAERPKGSFSTLEIQRTEQGDSAMYLCASSGQSNYGYTFGSGTRLTVV.

The chain is built from TRBV6-1 and TRBJ1-4, with TRBD1 matching 7 bases. V dropped 1 base and J dropped 8; count of bases not matched to a gene: 16. Germline CDR1 is MNHNS and CDR2 is SASEGT. This CDR3 spans 18 amino acids. The CDR3 sequence: CASSEDRDSMVRGEKLFF. Here the CDR3 DNA reads TGTGCCAGCAGTGAAGACCGGGACAGTATGGTCAGAGGAGAAAAACTGTTTTTT.